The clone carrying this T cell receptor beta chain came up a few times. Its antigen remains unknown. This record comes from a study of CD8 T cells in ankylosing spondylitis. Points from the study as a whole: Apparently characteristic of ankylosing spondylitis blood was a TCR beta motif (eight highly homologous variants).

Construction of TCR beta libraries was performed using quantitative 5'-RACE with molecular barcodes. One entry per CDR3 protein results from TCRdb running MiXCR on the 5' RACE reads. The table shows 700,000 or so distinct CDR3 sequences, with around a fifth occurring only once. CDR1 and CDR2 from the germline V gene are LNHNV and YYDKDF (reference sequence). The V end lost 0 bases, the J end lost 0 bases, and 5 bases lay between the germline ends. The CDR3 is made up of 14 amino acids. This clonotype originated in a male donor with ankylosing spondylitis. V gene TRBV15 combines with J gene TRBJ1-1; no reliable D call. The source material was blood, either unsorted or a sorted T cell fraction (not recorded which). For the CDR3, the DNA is TGTGCCACCAGCAGAGATCGGGTGAACACTGAAGCTTTCTTT. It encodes CATSRDRVNTEAFF.